This T cell receptor beta chain was captured in a study of shared clonotypes between healthy human individuals. Study-level results: Sorted-subset sequencing, rarefaction showed, was incomplete despite large depth.

The material for each subset, its genomic DNA, was split evenly across several immunoSEQ plates. In the authors' methods: Owing to the provision of junction-only sequences devoid of quality scores by immunoSEQ, filtering differed. TCRdb keeps only in-frame clones here, not all; method: immunoSEQ multiplex PCR. The V and J calls and the clone size are those of that table, but D and trimming were determined from the DNA. This sample carries over 2 million clones, about 95% of them seen once, and the ten largest clones take around 1.1%. With V trimmed by 7 bases and J by 4 bases, 9 bases remained unmatched. The CDR3 loop spans 15 amino acids. The germline CDR1 and CDR2 sequences are MNHEY and SVGAGI. About this clone: Its specificity is not known.

Naive-designated CD8 cells lacked CD45RO, were positively enriched for CCR7, and omitted terminally differentiated effector memory CD45RA+ cells. This chain links TRBV6-5 with TRBJ2-7, with 11 bases aligning to TRBD2. The sequenced sample consisted of naive CD8+ T cells sorted from blood. This TCR derives from a man aged 18 to 35 in good health. This chain's CDR3 is CASIKPGLAAYEQYF. CDR3 coding DNA: TGTGCCAGCATTAAGCCGGGACTAGCGGCTTACGAGCAGTACTTC.